These 26 T cell receptor beta chains were sequenced from one sample in a study of cytomegalovirus exposure and HLA in healthy donors. It was with 60 Vbeta and 13 Jbeta primers that the PCR ran. Sequencing used immunoSEQ multiplex PCR; TCRdb keeps in-frame clones, though not all of them. Of roughly 99,000 clones in the sample, approximately 80% are singletons; the top ten hold 4.2%. The source material was PBMCs. The receptors were sampled from a male donor in good health and CMV-seronegative.

The CDR3 bases are TGTGCCAGCAGTGACCCCCGGACGACCCAGCGGGAGACCCAGTACTTC. Its protein is CASSDPRTTQRETQYF. V usage is TRBV2 and J usage is TRBJ2-5; D might be TRBD2 (5 bases). Deletions cut 3 bases from V and 5 bases from J, with 19 bases between. CDR1 SNHLY and CDR2 FYNNEI come from the germline V gene. The CDR3 spans 16 residues.

This chain's CDR3 is CSVESAGAYEQYF. The CDR3 DNA is TGCAGCGTTGAATCTGCGGGAGCCTACGAGCAGTACTTC. The V call is TRBV29-1, the J call TRBJ2-7; 7 bases match TRBD2. The CDR3 sequence is 13 residues long. Trimming took 2 bases from V and 2 from J; bases not matched to a gene: 3. CDR1 is SQVTM, CDR2 ANQGSEA, per germline.

The rearrangement links TRBV25-1 to TRBJ1-1; TRBD1 might be the D (6 bases). CDR1 and CDR2 (germline): MGHDK, SYGVNS. The CDR3 extends over 15 amino acids. Trimming cost V 2 bases and J 5 bases, with 15 bases left between them. The DNA for the CDR3 is TGTGCCAGCAGTGAAGGTGGCAGGGGAGGGACTGAAGCTTTCTTT. Its translation: CASSEGGRGGTEAFF. Full variable domain (rest looked up from reference TRBV25-1 and TRBJ1-1): EADIYQTPRYLVIGTGKKITLECSQTMGHDKMYWYQQDPGMELHLIHYSYGVNSTEKGDLSSESTVSRIRTEHFPLTLESARPSHTSQYLCASSEGGRGGTEAFFGQGTRLTVV.

This clone is a singleton in its sample. The V call is TRBV19, the J call TRBJ2-1; D might be TRBD1 (6 bases). The germline gives CDR1 LNHDA, CDR2 SQIVND (reference sequence). V was cut by 5 bases and J by 0 bases, with 14 bases left in between. The CDR3 is 16 residues long. The CDR3 region is CASSLRGQTSYNEQFF. DNA for the CDR3: TGTGCCAGTAGTCTGAGGGGACAAACCTCCTACAATGAGCAGTTCTTC.

The rearrangement links TRBV29-1 to TRBJ1-1; D remains ambiguous. There are 11 residues in the CDR3. V lost 5 bases and J lost 7, with 11 bases in between. From germline, CDR1 is SQVTM and CDR2 ANQGSEA. The CDR3 sequence: CSVSFQNEAFF. As DNA, the CDR3 is TGCAGCGTTTCGTTTCAGAATGAAGCTTTCTTT.

This clone has more than one count but fewer than ten. The chain carries TRBV7-9 and TRBJ2-5; a possible D gene is TRBD2 (5 bases). CDR1 and CDR2 from the germline V gene are SEHNR and FQNEAQ (reference sequence). The V gene lost 1 base and the J gene lost 5 bases, with 14 bases spanning the gap. The CDR3 is 15 residues long. The CDR3 DNA is TGTGCCAGCAGCTTAGGGGCTAGCCCGGGGGAGACCCAGTACTTC. Residues: CASSLGASPGETQYF.

This clone was seen only a few times. V is TRBV6-5 and J is TRBJ2-2, with TRBD1 matching over 8 bases. Germline CDR1 and CDR2: MNHEY and SVGAGI. The CDR3 consists of 16 residues. J gave up 7 bases and V 3 bases, and 10 bases lay outside the gene matches. The CDR3 loop reads CASSYGRGRIGGELFF. The CDR3 nucleotides read TGTGCCAGCAGTTATGGCAGGGGGCGCATCGGCGGGGAGCTGTTTTTT.

The chain couples TRBV21-1 to TRBJ1-5; the table's D call, TRBD1, was not checked against the DNA. TRBV21-1 is termed a pseudogene. The CDR3 runs 18 residues. The CDR3 DNA follows: TGTGCCAGCAGCAAAGCGCTTTCCCAGGTTAGAATCAATCAGCCCCAGCATTTT. Its protein product is CASSKALSQVRINQPQHF.

The chain couples TRBV10-1 to TRBJ2-7; D is ambiguous. The CDR3 totals 13 residues. Germline CDR1 reads WNHNN; CDR2 reads SYGVQD (reference sequence). Trimming took off 0 bases at V and 0 bases at J, with 3 bases between the two ends. For the CDR3, the DNA is TGCGCCAGCAGTGAGTCACTCTCCTACGAGCAGTACTTC. It translates to CASSESLSYEQYF.

This clone was counted only a few times. This chain links TRBV2 with TRBJ2-5, with 9 bases identical to TRBD1. The CDR3 is 15 residues long. Germline V lookup: CDR1 SNHLY, CDR2 FYNNEI. V lost 6 bases to trimming and J lost 1 base; unmatched junction nucleotides: 6. This CDR3 reads CASRTGGKGQETQYF. The CDR3 region has the DNA TGTGCCAGCAGGACAGGGGGAAAGGGCCAAGAGACCCAGTACTTC.

The rearrangement links TRBV6-4 to TRBJ2-1, with 7 bases matching TRBD1. Germline values: CDR1 MRHNA, CDR2 SNTAGT. This CDR3 is 14 amino acids long. Germline trimming cut 6 bases from V and 7 bases from J; bases unmatched to any gene: 9. The CDR3, as DNA: TGTGCCAGCAGGAGAATTGACAGGGCAAATGAGCAGTTCTTC. Translation: CASRRIDRANEQFF.

The V and J genes are TRBV5-4 and TRBJ1-1; 7 bases align to TRBD1. V shed 4 bases and J 4 bases; nucleotides not matched to a gene: 13. Germline CDR1 and CDR2: SGHNT and YYREEE (reference sequence). The CDR3 sequence is 16 residues long. The CDR3 bases are TGTGCCAGCAGCCTACGACAGGGTGGGGTTGGCACTGAAGCTTTCTTT. It specifies CASSLRQGGVGTEAFF.

This clone has just a few counts. The genes are TRBV6-1 and TRBJ2-3; 12 nucleotides line up with TRBD2. Germline values: CDR1 MNHNS, CDR2 SASEGT. Trimming cost V 2 bases and J 7 bases; bases outside gene matches: 10. This CDR3 comprises 17 residues. This CDR3 reads CASSEKGLAGFTNTQYF. DNA of the CDR3: TGTGCCAGCAGTGAAAAAGGACTAGCGGGATTCACGAATACGCAGTATTTT.

In the case of this clone: Relative to the germline gene, one junction end is altered; a read error may explain this. This chain links TRBV9 with TRBJ2-5; the match to TRBD2 covers 11 bases. The germline V gene encodes CDR1 SGDLS and CDR2 YYNGEE. CDR3 length: 14 amino acids. CDR3 protein: CASSVGLAGGEQNF. The CDR3 bases are TGTGCCAGCAGCGTAGGCCTAGCGGGAGGTGAGCAGAACTTC.

J is TRBJ2-1 and V is TRBV7-3, with D hard to call. The CDR3 has 13 amino acids. V was pared by 4 bases and J by 11 bases, with 15 bases between. Germline values: CDR1 SGHTA, CDR2 FQGTGA. CDR3 in amino acids: CASSSMRLGKQFF. The CDR3, as DNA: TGTGCCAGCAGCTCCATGAGGCTAGGAAAGCAGTTCTTC.

The chain recombines TRBV6-6 with TRBJ1-2; D perhaps matches TRBD1 (6 bases). The CDR3 runs to 16 residues. V shed 5 bases and J shed 0 bases, with 16 bases lying between them. Germline CDR1 reads MNHNY; CDR2 reads SVGAGI (reference sequence). CDR3 bases: TGTGCCAGCAGTCAAACCAGGGGCCGGGCTAACTATGGCTACACCTTC. It translates to CASSQTRGRANYGYTF.

The CDR3 protein is CASSRGSYGYTF. The CDR3 DNA is TGTGCCAGCAGCAGGGGGAGCTATGGCTACACCTTC. The gene calls are TRBV27 and TRBJ1-2; 7 positions match TRBD1. Germline V gives CDR1 MNHEY, CDR2 SMNVEV (reference sequence). With 6 bases clipped from V and 4 bases from J, the junction kept 2 bases outside the gene matches. The CDR3 has 12 residues.

The rearrangement uses TRBV6-5 and TRBJ2-7; 9 bases are a match to TRBD1. The J segment lost 6 bases and the V segment lost 4 bases, leaving 7 bases of the junction unmatched. Germline V lookup: CDR1 MNHEY, CDR2 SVGAGI. The CDR3 is 14 amino acids. The CDR3 spells CASSFYRGHGEQYF. Here the CDR3 DNA reads TGTGCCAGCAGTTTTTACAGGGGGCATGGCGAGCAGTACTTC.

The J gene is TRBJ2-7, the V gene TRBV27; tentatively, D is TRBD1 (6 bases). CDR1 is MNHEY, CDR2 SMNVEV, per germline (reference sequence). The CDR3 runs to 15 residues. With 0 bases removed from V and 3 bases from J, the gap between germline ends came to 12 bases. The CDR3 DNA reads TGTGCCAGCAGTTTATCGCCCCAGGGGAGCTACGAGCAGTACTTC. It is translated as CASSLSPQGSYEQYF.

This clone has only a few counts. V gene TRBV14 combines with J gene TRBJ1-1; possibly TRBD1 for D (6 bases). CDR1 is SGHDN and CDR2 is FVKESK in the germline V gene. The CDR3 length is 13 residues. V lost 4 bases, J lost 1 base, and 7 bases lay in between. CDR3 nucleotides: TGTGCCAGCAGCCGACAGGAGAACACTGAAGCTTTCTTT. Protein sequence: CASSRQENTEAFF.

The chain employs TRBV27 and TRBJ2-1; 10 nucleotides agree with TRBD2. Trimming at V came to 7 bases and at J to 5 bases, leaving 8 bases not matched to a gene. The CDR3 spans 15 residues. Germline loops: CDR1 MNHEY, CDR2 SMNVEV (reference sequence). The CDR3 region has the DNA TGTGCCAGCACCAGAGGACTAGCGGCCAACAATGAGCAGTTCTTC. Protein sequence: CASTRGLAANNEQFF.

As concerns this clone: This same CDR3 is encoded by further DNA sequences in the sample. The V gene is TRBV7-8, the J gene TRBJ2-2; TRBD1 aligns across 8 bases. The CDR3 has 16 amino acids. Germline values: CDR1 SGHVS, CDR2 FQNEAQ. V trimming: 5 bases; J trimming: 4 bases; junction bases outside the gene matches: 9. CDR3 region: CASSPSDRVGTGELFF. In DNA, the CDR3 is TGTGCCAGCAGCCCATCGGACAGGGTGGGCACCGGGGAGCTGTTTTTT.

CDR3 sequence (DNA): TGTGCCAGTAGTTTCGGCGGGAGCTATACCTCCTACGAGCAGTACTTC. This encodes CASSFGGSYTSYEQYF. This rearrangement joins TRBV19 to TRBJ2-7, with TRBD2 matching 7 bases. The V gene's germline CDR1 is LNHDA and CDR2 SQIVND (reference sequence). The length of the CDR3 is 16 residues. The ends lost 5 bases at V and 0 bases at J; junction bases unmatched: 10.

J is TRBJ2-1 and V is TRBV29-1; 14 bases fit TRBD2. Germline loops: CDR1 SQVTM, CDR2 ANQGSEA. The length of the CDR3 is 14 residues. Trimming at V came to 5 bases and at J to 9 bases, leaving 6 bases not matched to a gene. As DNA, the CDR3 is TGCAGCGTTTGGGGACTAGCGGGAGCTGGTGAGCAGTTCTTC. Translated: CSVWGLAGAGEQFF.

The V gene is TRBV27, the J gene TRBJ1-5; D remains unclear. V was trimmed by 3 bases and J by 5 bases, leaving 8 bases between them. This CDR3 spans 13 amino acids. The germline V gene has CDR1 MNHEY and CDR2 SMNVEV (reference sequence). In DNA, the CDR3 is TGTGCCAGCAGTTTTCAGTATGATCAGCCCCAGCATTTT. The encoded protein is CASSFQYDQPQHF.

The chain joins TRBV28 to TRBJ1-5; D is possibly TRBD1 (6 bases). The germline gives CDR1 MDHEN, CDR2 SYDVKM. Trimming cost V 3 bases and J 1 base, with 16 bases left between them. The CDR3 runs to 17 residues. As DNA, the CDR3 is TGTGCCAGCAGTTTCCAATACCGGGACACGAGCAATCAGCCCCAGCATTTT. It specifies CASSFQYRDTSNQPQHF.